This T cell receptor beta chain was sequenced in a study of blood T cell repertoires in COVID-19. Study-level background: Donors in the United States, Italy and Spain gave samples during acute or convalescent COVID-19.

Clones were sequenced by immunoSEQ multiplex PCR, and TCRdb holds only the in-frame ones, with some missing. The sample shows over 200,000 clones, about nine tenths of them seen only once. Participants' reported clinical history set cohort assignment. This clone appeared a single time. The V and J ends lost 1 base and 5 bases respectively, with 18 bases between them. The V gene's germline CDR1 is SGHTA and CDR2 FQGNSA. CDR3 length: 16 amino acids. The chain links TRBV7-2 to TRBJ2-7, with D possibly TRBD1 on 6 matching bases. This clonotype originated in a woman aged 25 to 39 with acute COVID-19. Sequencing input: PBMCs or T cells enriched from blood (not recorded which). The CDR3 region has the DNA TGTGCCAGCAGCTTAGAGGAAGGGGCAGGGGTAAACGAGCAGTACTTC. Translating gives CASSLEEGAGVNEQYF.